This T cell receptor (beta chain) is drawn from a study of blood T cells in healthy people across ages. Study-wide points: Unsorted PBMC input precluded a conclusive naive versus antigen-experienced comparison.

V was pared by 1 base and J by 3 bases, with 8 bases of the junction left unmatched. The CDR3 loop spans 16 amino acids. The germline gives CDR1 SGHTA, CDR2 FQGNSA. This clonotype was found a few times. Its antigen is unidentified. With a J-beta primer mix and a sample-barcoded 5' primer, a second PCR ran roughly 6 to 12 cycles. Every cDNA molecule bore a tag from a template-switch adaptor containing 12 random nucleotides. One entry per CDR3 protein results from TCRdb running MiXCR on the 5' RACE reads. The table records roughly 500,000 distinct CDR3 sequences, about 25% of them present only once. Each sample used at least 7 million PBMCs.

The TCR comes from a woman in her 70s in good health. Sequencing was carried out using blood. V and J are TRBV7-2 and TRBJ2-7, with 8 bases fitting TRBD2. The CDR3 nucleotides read TGTGCCAGCAGCTTAGTTACGGGGGGGTCCCTCTACGAGCAGTACTTC. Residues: CASSLVTGGSLYEQYF.